This T cell receptor beta chain appears in the sequencing data of a study of cytomegalovirus exposure and HLA in healthy donors (dated by TCRdb to 2015 to 2018). Regarding the research as a whole: An earlier analysis of around 600 of the donors reported more than 250 Gb of sequence data and about 100 million unique TCR beta sequences from roughly 180 million T cells. The number of typed donors differed by locus: roughly 629-640 for A, B, C, DRB1 and DQB1; 522 for DQA1; 606 for DPA1; and some 450 for DPB1. In a later analysis, previously published TCR beta repertoires from 550 to 750 donors were re-analyzed and high-resolution HLA genotyping was added so that TCR occurrence patterns could be studied. HLA typing included class I and class II loci at four-digit resolution. The study aimed to test whether signatures of past pathogen exposure could be identified by cataloging public T cell receptors. Among the approximately 400 genotyped donors, approximately 76% belonged to the genetic ancestry cluster associated with self-reported Caucasian donors. Several DR-DQ haplotypes were handled as single units for association and clustering because linkage in the cohort was strong. Donor age, sex, ethnicity and CMV serostatus were collected together with the repertoire data. Every discovery cohort repertoire had been produced on one sequencing platform. In the later analysis, no new phenotypic data were used to find candidate immune exposures; instead, reliance was placed on TCR beta sequences and their occurrence across donors. To predict cytomegalovirus infection status, the study combined high-throughput TCR immunosequencing, statistical association of individual TCRs with disease status, and machine learning. A later genetic analysis took genome-wide SNP genotypes for about 65% of the 666 donors and used that subset as a discovery cohort. Besides the first cohort of 666 subjects, a separate validation cohort made up of 120 different subjects was used. In an earlier analysis of 500 to 650 of the donors, high-throughput TCR beta sequencing was used to judge whether each TCR beta V gene segment behaved as functional or pseudogenic. The T cell repertoires of under 700 subjects were profiled by immunosequencing and related to cytomegalovirus serostatus. Among 300 to 500 genotyped donors of the cohort, an average of roughly 230,000 unique TCR beta nucleotide sequences was sequenced per donor, of which approximately 18% were non-productive. Roughly 310 gigabases of sequencing data and tens of millions of unique TCR sequences were included in an early release covering under 650 HLA-typed donors.

Turning to this clone: This clone's antigen is unknown. No qualities accompany the bases; no much larger clone lies one base away.

Via the germline V gene, CDR1 is SGDLS and CDR2 YYNGEE. Spanning cysteine to phenylalanine, the CDR3 consists of 16 amino acids. The read is trimmed to its CDR3 DNA, 48 bases read in frame from base 1. Cut back by 2 bases and 0 bases, the V and J ends lie 12 bases apart. Library preparation employed the immunoSEQ multiplex PCR assay. For the multiplex PCR, a mixture combining 60 forward primers for TCR Vbeta segments and 13 reverse primers for TCR Jbeta segments was used. Amplification of the CDR3 region of rearranged TCR beta genes was performed with a multiplex PCR assay on genomic DNA. Amplified TCR beta libraries were sequenced as 87-base-pair reads on the Illumina HiSeq System. In the paper's pipeline: A later analysis counted tens of millions of unique TCR beta chains across the approximately 700 repertoires, and approximately 11 million of these chains were shared by at least two donors. Raw reads were error-corrected and collapsed into unique sequences by a nearest-neighbor algorithm in which closely related sequences were merged to remove PCR and sequencing errors. V, D and J gene segments were assigned by aligning CDR3 sequences to IMGT reference sequences. For a sequence to be retained, a match of at least six nucleotides was required to both a V gene segment and a J gene segment. Rearrangements were classified as productive when the CDR3 lacked stop codons and remained in frame with V and J, and all other rearrangements were classified as non-productive. CDR3 was defined by IMGT convention, running from the second conserved V-encoded cysteine to the conserved J-encoded phenylalanine. In an earlier analysis of some 550 of the donors, sequences lacking an unambiguous match to a single V gene segment were excluded. In an earlier analysis of approximately 550 of the donors, V segments were called functional above 56.7% productive rearrangements and were called segregating when the between-donor standard deviation exceeded 5%. A statistical classification framework was developed to diagnose cytomegalovirus status using the catalog of TCR beta chain sequences. V and J gene assignment, in a later analysis, came from comparing TCR nucleotide sequences with IMGT/GENE-DB human TR gene sequences. A later analysis assigned CDR3 sequences and most-parsimonious VDJ recombination scenarios with the TCRdist pipeline. In a later analysis, each TCR beta chain was defined by its CDR3 amino acid sequence together with its V-gene family, and reads lacking a unique V-gene family were excluded. A later analysis removed roughly 590 highly shared, low-generation-probability nucleotide sequences to deal with suspected cross-contamination and a sequencing artifact. In a later analysis, a clonal expansion index was calculated for each public chain from normalized within-repertoire ranks of inferred template counts. In a later analysis, generation probabilities were computed with a VDJ recombination model fitted to out-of-frame rearrangements, and the resulting probabilities were checked against IGoR. A later analysis scored TCR-TCR, TCR-HLA and TCR-CMV co-occurrence with hypergeometric tests, applying a repertoire-size bias correction to TCR pairs. False discovery rates were estimated in a later analysis by permuting HLA or CMV assignments 20 times. In a later analysis, co-occurring TCRs were grouped using DBSCAN, with TCRdist sequence similarity added in when clustering inside HLA-allele-positive subsets. Co-occurrence clustering excluded repertoires with fewer than 30,000 or more than 120,000 public chains, plus five with anomalous nucleotide sharing. TCRdb's version of the immuneACCESS table is confined to in-frame rearrangements and falls short of the full clone set. An unresolved V gene accounts for under half of the shortfall where checked; the remainder is of unknown origin. Clone size and the V and J calls come from that table; the DNA yielded D and trimming. For this sample the table gives some 100,000 clones, of which roughly 70% were detected only once. Approximately 15% of the sample lies in the top ten.

The cohort comprised under 700 healthy bone marrow donors. At the time of sampling, every cohort member was nominally healthy, though immune exposures that went unrecorded were likely present. The donor tested CMV seropositive, placing the donor among the approximately 290 seropositive members of the cohort. Each donor provided a peripheral blood sample, and peripheral blood mononuclear cells were used for TCR beta sequencing. Genomic DNA was extracted from the blood cell samples with the Qiagen DNeasy Blood Extraction Kit. Summary of the overall study and its limitations: The sequencing pipeline was judged likely to have produced a cluster of highly shared sequence variants as a technical artifact. Seventeen rarely observed V segments, including chromosome 9 orphons, were excluded from the earlier analysis of several hundred of the donors because counts were too low. In a later analysis, the rate of TCR association differed among HLA loci, with DRB1 alleles having the most associated TCRs and HLA-C alleles having the fewest. A later genetic analysis reported fewer N-insertions in productive TCRs among donors in an Asian-associated ancestry cluster than the approximately 700-donor mean. Correlated functional status among segregating V segments might be attributable to linkage disequilibrium, but an unknown experimental factor could not be ruled out. According to a later analysis, parvovirus B19, influenza, CMV and Epstein-Barr virus appeared linked to several top co-occurrence clusters. Sequencing depth was assumed to be roughly uniform across donors in the presence/absence analyses, though that assumption may not hold. In the study, around 150 TCR beta chains were listed as associated with cytomegalovirus. A further reported finding was that TCR beta sequences accurately predicted the HLA-A and HLA-B alleles for most subjects in the first cohort. Broadly in line with IMGT annotations, most TCR beta V segments showed up in productive rearrangements about 87% or about 30% of the time in an earlier analysis of around 550 of the donors. Compared with equally common non-associated chains, HLA-associated TCR beta chains in a later analysis were more clonally expanded and had lower generation probabilities. Strong co-occurrence of HLA alleles, especially DR and DQ, made assigning TCR associations to individual alleles difficult. Specific HLA alleles were associated with about 17,000 TCR beta sequences at a false discovery rate of 0.05 in a later analysis. Some IMGT-functional V segments, including TRBV6-2 and TRBV6-3, could not be distinguished by the 87-base-pair reads and were therefore excluded. Because HLA typing was unavailable for some donors at each locus, only the typed subset was used in association tests. The classifier was reported to diagnose cytomegalovirus status with high specificity and sensitivity in both the original and validation cohorts. A few of the identified cytomegalovirus-associated TCR beta chains were confirmed in vitro to be specific for cytomegalovirus antigens. Across donors, most TCR sequences were observed very rarely, whereas some public TCRs were present in many individuals. In this cohort, only TCR beta chains were sequenced, and detectable features were limited by the absence of alpha or paired-chain data. For the cohort, immune exposure information was limited to CMV serostatus. A later genetic analysis associated a missense DCLRE1C variant with V-gene and J-gene trimming of TCR beta chains, and an independent cohort replicated the association. Most CMV-associated TCR beta chains appeared to be HLA-restricted in a later analysis, and the HLA associations seemed to be driven largely by CMV exposure. According to the authors, the approach could potentially be generalized to other disease states and immunological phenotypes.

Material: PBMCs. The source of this sequence is a woman aged 45-65 years in good health and CMV-seropositive. Recombination joined TRBV9 with TRBJ1-3; no D gene call is confident. The nucleotides are TGTGCCAGCAGCGTGGGAGGGATTACCTCTGGAAACACCATATATTTT. Translation gives CASSVGGITSGNTIYF.